This is a list of T cell receptor beta chains from one sample in a study of beta chain features in type 1 diabetes. Sequencing was performed with immunoSEQ multiplex PCR; in TCRdb, only in-frame clones are kept and a portion is missing. The table shows hundreds of thousands of clones, with around 8.5% occurring only once. Sequenced sample: central memory CD4+ T cells from blood. Receptors were obtained from a man aged 25 to 45 with type 1 diabetes. Each CDR3 is given with its conserved first and last residue. Each record gives: D gene, V gene, CDR3 length, clone size, J gene, CDR3 protein, CDR3 DNA. The D gene is left open where the match is weak. Not all rows give a size; the values are once, few, many and, for expanded clones, a class.

d_call: .
v_call: TRBV7-2
cdr3_length: 15
clone_size: .
j_call: TRBJ2-3
cdr3_aa: CASSLAAGATDTQYF
cdr3_nt: TGTGCCAGCAGCTTAGCGGCAGGAGCCACAGATACGCAGTATTTT

d_call: .
v_call: TRBV7-6
cdr3_length: 13
clone_size: .
j_call: TRBJ2-5
cdr3_aa: CASSLGQQETQYF
cdr3_nt: TGTGCCAGCAGCTTGGGACAACAAGAGACCCAGTACTTC

d_call: .
v_call: TRBV5-1
cdr3_length: 19
clone_size: few
j_call: TRBJ2-1
cdr3_aa: CASSRRTVTTWKVDNEQFF
cdr3_nt: TGCGCCAGCAGCAGACGGACAGTGACGACCTGGAAAGTGGACAATGAGCAGTTCTTC

d_call: .
v_call: TRBV10-3
cdr3_length: 12
clone_size: many
j_call: TRBJ1-6
cdr3_aa: CAAREGRSPLHF
cdr3_nt: TGTGCCGCGCGGGAGGGTCGTTCACCCCTCCACTTT

d_call: .
v_call: TRBV5-6
cdr3_length: 14
clone_size: few
j_call: TRBJ1-2
cdr3_aa: CASSLGDGSYGYTF
cdr3_nt: TGTGCCAGCAGCTTGGGGGACGGGAGCTATGGCTACACCTTC

d_call: .
v_call: TRBV20-1
cdr3_length: 11
clone_size: .
j_call: TRBJ2-7
cdr3_aa: CSESNLYEQYF
cdr3_nt: TGCAGTGAATCTAACCTCTACGAGCAGTACTTC

d_call: .
v_call: TRBV7-9
cdr3_length: 14
clone_size: .
j_call: TRBJ2-2
cdr3_aa: CASSFSSGTGELFF
cdr3_nt: TGTGCCAGCAGCTTTAGTAGCGGAACCGGGGAGCTGTTTTTT

d_call: .
v_call: TRBV7-2
cdr3_length: 13
clone_size: few
j_call: TRBJ2-7
cdr3_aa: CASSLNQGFEQYF
cdr3_nt: TGTGCCAGCAGCTTAAACCAGGGGTTCGAGCAGTACTTC

d_call: .
v_call: TRBV19
cdr3_length: 14
clone_size: many
j_call: TRBJ1-5
cdr3_aa: CASSDQGWNQPQHF
cdr3_nt: TGTGCCAGTAGTGACCAGGGTTGGAATCAGCCCCAGCATTTT

d_call: .
v_call: TRBV30
cdr3_length: 12
clone_size: .
j_call: TRBJ1-2
cdr3_aa: CAWSPSGYGYTF
cdr3_nt: TGTGCCTGGAGTCCATCCGGGTATGGCTACACCTTC

d_call: .
v_call: TRBV19
cdr3_length: 13
clone_size: few
j_call: TRBJ1-2
cdr3_aa: CASTLGEHYGYTF
cdr3_nt: TGTGCCAGCACTTTAGGGGAACACTATGGCTACACCTTC

d_call: TRBD2
v_call: TRBV5-1
cdr3_length: 16
clone_size: few
j_call: TRBJ2-1
cdr3_aa: CASSLAVGLEVDEQFF
cdr3_nt: TGCGCCAGCAGCTTGGCCGTCGGACTAGAGGTCGATGAGCAGTTCTTC

d_call: .
v_call: TRBV7-2
cdr3_length: 16
clone_size: .
j_call: TRBJ2-3
cdr3_aa: CASSLAGPIRKDTQYF
cdr3_nt: TGTGCCAGCAGCTTAGCGGGGCCAATCCGGAAAGATACGCAGTATTTT

d_call: .
v_call: TRBV5-8
cdr3_length: 15
clone_size: few
j_call: TRBJ2-6
cdr3_aa: CASRVGPAGANVLTF
cdr3_nt: TGTGCCAGCAGAGTGGGCCCGGCTGGGGCCAACGTCCTGACTTTC

d_call: .
v_call: TRBV28
cdr3_length: 15
clone_size: many
j_call: TRBJ2-7
cdr3_aa: CASSSADSLSYEQYF
cdr3_nt: TGTGCCAGCAGTTCAGCGGACAGTCTCTCCTACGAGCAGTACTTC

d_call: .
v_call: TRBV7-6
cdr3_length: 15
clone_size: many
j_call: TRBJ1-3
cdr3_aa: CASSLEWGTGNTIYF
cdr3_nt: TGTGCCAGCAGCTTAGAGTGGGGTACTGGAAACACCATATATTTT

d_call: .
v_call: TRBV20-1
cdr3_length: 10
clone_size: .
j_call: TRBJ2-1
cdr3_aa: CSASENEQFF
cdr3_nt: TGCAGCGCCTCTGAGAATGAGCAGTTCTTC

d_call: TRBD1
v_call: TRBV28
cdr3_length: 14
clone_size: .
j_call: TRBJ1-5
cdr3_aa: CASTLTGEVQPQHF
cdr3_nt: TGTGCCAGCACCTTGACAGGGGAGGTACAGCCCCAGCATTTT

d_call: .
v_call: TRBV19
cdr3_length: 13
clone_size: .
j_call: TRBJ1-2
cdr3_aa: CASSREGGYGYTF
cdr3_nt: TGTGCCAGTAGCCGAGAGGGCGGCTATGGCTACACCTTC

d_call: .
v_call: TRBV2
cdr3_length: 13
clone_size: few
j_call: TRBJ2-3
cdr3_aa: CASSESSTDTQYF
cdr3_nt: TGTGCCAGCAGTGAATCCTCCACAGATACGCAGTATTTT

d_call: .
v_call: TRBV5-1
cdr3_length: 15
clone_size: .
j_call: TRBJ1-3
cdr3_aa: CASSPGRVDGNTIYF
cdr3_nt: TGCGCCAGCAGCCCGGGACGGGTTGACGGAAACACCATATATTTT

d_call: .
v_call: TRBV30
cdr3_length: 15
clone_size: few
j_call: TRBJ1-1
cdr3_aa: CACNTPGRGNTEAFF
cdr3_nt: TGTGCCTGCAATACTCCAGGGAGGGGGAACACTGAAGCTTTCTTT

d_call: TRBD2
v_call: TRBV6-6
cdr3_length: 15
clone_size: few
j_call: TRBJ2-1
cdr3_aa: CASSYARLADNEQFF
cdr3_nt: TGTGCCAGCAGTTACGCCCGACTAGCGGACAATGAGCAGTTCTTC

d_call: .
v_call: TRBV7-6
cdr3_length: 14
clone_size: .
j_call: TRBJ2-7
cdr3_aa: CASSPQGGSYEQYF
cdr3_nt: TGTGCCAGCAGCCCCCAGGGGGGGTCCTACGAGCAGTACTTC

d_call: TRBD1
v_call: TRBV6-5
cdr3_length: 14
clone_size: few
j_call: TRBJ2-3
cdr3_aa: CASSEGGQTDTQYF
cdr3_nt: TGTGCCAGCAGTGAAGGGGGACAGACAGATACGCAGTATTTT

d_call: TRBD1
v_call: TRBV27
cdr3_length: 15
clone_size: few
j_call: TRBJ2-7
cdr3_aa: CASSSGTGRQYEQYF
cdr3_nt: TGTGCCAGCAGTTCCGGGACAGGGCGTCAATACGAGCAGTACTTC

d_call: TRBD2
v_call: TRBV7-8
cdr3_length: 14
clone_size: few
j_call: TRBJ2-1
cdr3_aa: CASSFQLAGNEQFF
cdr3_nt: TGTGCCAGCAGCTTTCAACTAGCGGGTAATGAGCAGTTCTTC

d_call: .
v_call: TRBV15
cdr3_length: 13
clone_size: .
j_call: TRBJ2-7
cdr3_aa: CATASWGEFEQYF
cdr3_nt: TGTGCCACCGCGAGCTGGGGGGAGTTCGAGCAGTACTTC

d_call: .
v_call: TRBV6-6
cdr3_length: 14
clone_size: .
j_call: TRBJ1-3
cdr3_aa: CASSYSTVGNTIYF
cdr3_nt: TGTGCCAGCAGTTACTCAACAGTCGGAAACACCATATATTTT

d_call: TRBD2
v_call: TRBV14
cdr3_length: 16
clone_size: .
j_call: TRBJ2-1
cdr3_aa: CASSPLGLAGGNEQFF
cdr3_nt: TGTGCCAGCAGCCCCTTGGGACTAGCGGGGGGCAATGAGCAGTTCTTC

d_call: TRBD1
v_call: TRBV5-6
cdr3_length: 13
clone_size: few
j_call: TRBJ2-5
cdr3_aa: CASSPGQKETQYF
cdr3_nt: TGTGCCAGCAGCCCGGGACAGAAAGAGACCCAGTACTTC

d_call: .
v_call: TRBV29-1
cdr3_length: 14
clone_size: few
j_call: TRBJ2-7
cdr3_aa: CSVERLTRSREQYF
cdr3_nt: TGCAGCGTTGAAAGGCTGACTCGAAGCAGGGAGCAGTACTTC

d_call: .
v_call: TRBV6-6
cdr3_length: 15
clone_size: few
j_call: TRBJ1-6
cdr3_aa: CASSTGSVANSPLHF
cdr3_nt: TGTGCCAGCAGTACCGGATCAGTGGCGAATTCACCCCTCCACTTT

d_call: TRBD2
v_call: TRBV7-2
cdr3_length: 16
clone_size: .
j_call: TRBJ2-5
cdr3_aa: CASSLTSGGFTGAQYF
cdr3_nt: TGTGCCAGCAGCTTAACTAGCGGGGGCTTCACGGGGGCCCAGTACTTC

d_call: .
v_call: TRBV5-1
cdr3_length: 16
clone_size: few
j_call: TRBJ2-2
cdr3_aa: CASSTSSAANTGELFF
cdr3_nt: TGCGCCAGCAGCACCTCTTCAGCAGCGAACACCGGGGAGCTGTTTTTT

d_call: TRBD2
v_call: TRBV18
cdr3_length: 15
clone_size: .
j_call: TRBJ2-3
cdr3_aa: CASSPSGGGTDTQYF
cdr3_nt: TGTGCCAGCTCTCCTAGCGGGGGGGGCACAGATACGCAGTATTTT

d_call: .
v_call: TRBV18
cdr3_length: 13
clone_size: few
j_call: TRBJ1-4
cdr3_aa: CASSRQTNEKLFF
cdr3_nt: TGTGCCAGCTCACGACAGACTAATGAAAAACTGTTTTTT

d_call: TRBD1
v_call: TRBV25-1
cdr3_length: 16
clone_size: .
j_call: TRBJ2-5
cdr3_aa: CASSQSGGRPGETQYF
cdr3_nt: TGTGCCAGCAGCCAATCAGGGGGCAGGCCGGGGGAGACCCAGTACTTC

d_call: .
v_call: TRBV9
cdr3_length: 16
clone_size: .
j_call: TRBJ1-1
cdr3_aa: CASSVDVGGDLTEAFF
cdr3_nt: TGTGCCAGCAGCGTAGATGTAGGAGGGGATTTAACTGAAGCTTTCTTT

d_call: TRBD2
v_call: TRBV7-2
cdr3_length: 15
clone_size: .
j_call: TRBJ2-2
cdr3_aa: CASSFAGGGTGELFF
cdr3_nt: TGTGCCAGCAGCTTCGCGGGGGGCGGAACCGGGGAGCTGTTTTTT

d_call: .
v_call: TRBV2
cdr3_length: 15
clone_size: .
j_call: TRBJ2-4
cdr3_aa: CASSEALGDLGIQYF
cdr3_nt: TGTGCCAGCAGTGAAGCGTTAGGGGACTTGGGCATTCAGTACTTC

d_call: .
v_call: TRBV7-2
cdr3_length: 15
clone_size: .
j_call: TRBJ2-1
cdr3_aa: CASSLGQGRSDEQFF
cdr3_nt: TGTGCCAGCAGCTTAGGGCAGGGACGGAGCGATGAGCAGTTCTTC